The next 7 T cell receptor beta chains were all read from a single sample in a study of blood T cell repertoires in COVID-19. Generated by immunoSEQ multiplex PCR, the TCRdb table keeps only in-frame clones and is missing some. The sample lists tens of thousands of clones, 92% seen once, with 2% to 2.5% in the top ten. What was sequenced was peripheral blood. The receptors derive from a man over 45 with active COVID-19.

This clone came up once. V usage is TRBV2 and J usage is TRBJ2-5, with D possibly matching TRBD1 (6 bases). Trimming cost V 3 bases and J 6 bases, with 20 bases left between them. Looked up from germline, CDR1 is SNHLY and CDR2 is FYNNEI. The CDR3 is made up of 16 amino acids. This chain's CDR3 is CASSELAGRGSKTQYF. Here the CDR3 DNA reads TGTGCCAGCAGTGAGTTGGCTGGTAGGGGGTCAAAGACCCAGTACTTC.

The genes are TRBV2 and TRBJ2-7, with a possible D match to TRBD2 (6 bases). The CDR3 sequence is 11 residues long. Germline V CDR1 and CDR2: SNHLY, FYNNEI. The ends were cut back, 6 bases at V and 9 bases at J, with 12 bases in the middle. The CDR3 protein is CASRTGLLQYF. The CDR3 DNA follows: TGTGCCAGCAGGACGGGACTTTTGCAGTACTTC.

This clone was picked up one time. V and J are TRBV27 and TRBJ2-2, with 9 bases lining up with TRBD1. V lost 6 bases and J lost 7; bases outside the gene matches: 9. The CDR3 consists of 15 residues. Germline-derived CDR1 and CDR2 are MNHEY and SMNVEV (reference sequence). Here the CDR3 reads CASSYRDRARGELFF. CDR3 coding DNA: TGTGCCAGCAGCTATAGGGACAGGGCCCGCGGGGAGCTGTTTTTT.

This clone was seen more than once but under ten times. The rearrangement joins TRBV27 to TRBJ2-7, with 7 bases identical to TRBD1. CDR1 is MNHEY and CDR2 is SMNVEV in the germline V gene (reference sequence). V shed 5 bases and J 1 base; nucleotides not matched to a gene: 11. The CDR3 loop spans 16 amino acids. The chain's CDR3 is CASSTRQGRGSYEQYF. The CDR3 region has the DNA TGTGCCAGCAGTACCCGACAGGGACGGGGATCCTACGAGCAGTACTTC.

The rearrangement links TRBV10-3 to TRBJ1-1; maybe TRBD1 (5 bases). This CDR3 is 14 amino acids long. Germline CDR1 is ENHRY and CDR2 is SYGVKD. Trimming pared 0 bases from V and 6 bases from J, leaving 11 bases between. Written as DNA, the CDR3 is TGTGCCATCAGTGAGTCGGGGGGTGGGGCTGAAGCTTTCTTT. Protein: CAISESGGGAEAFF.

CDR3 DNA: TGTGCCAGCAGCTTAGCAGGGGCAGGGGGAAGCACTGAAGCTTTCTTT. It specifies CASSLAGAGGSTEAFF. The rearrangement joins TRBV7-9 to TRBJ1-1; 7 positions match TRBD1. This CDR3 has 16 residues. Germline V CDR1 and CDR2: SEHNR, FQNEAQ (reference sequence). Germline trimming cut 0 bases from V and 4 bases from J; bases unmatched to any gene: 8.

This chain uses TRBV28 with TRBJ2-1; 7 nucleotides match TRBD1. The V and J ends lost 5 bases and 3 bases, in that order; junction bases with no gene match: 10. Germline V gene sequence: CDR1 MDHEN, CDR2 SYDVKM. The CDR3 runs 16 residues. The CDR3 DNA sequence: TGTGCCAGCAGTCCACCCTACAGGGGATTCTACAATGAGCAGTTCTTC. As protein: CASSPPYRGFYNEQFF.